The 19 T cell receptor beta chains given below trace back to one sample, sequenced in a study of blood T cell repertoires in COVID-19. The protocol was immunoSEQ multiplex PCR, while the TCRdb copy is restricted to in-frame clones and leaves out a portion. The repertoire has around 500,000 clones, 80% to 90% of them found once; the top ten carry 3.2%. Material for sequencing was peripheral blood. The receptors originated from a human donor in a cohort sampled during active COVID-19.

CDR3 sequence: CASSLVAAGWDNEQFF. In DNA, the CDR3 is TGTGCCAGCAGTTTGGTGGCGGCGGGATGGGACAATGAGCAGTTCTTC. The chain recombines TRBV27 with TRBJ2-1, with a weak D call TRBD2 (6 bases). CDR1 is MNHEY, CDR2 SMNVEV, per germline (reference sequence). V lost 3 bases, J lost 5 bases, and 17 bases lay in between. CDR3 length equals 16 residues.

This clone appeared once. This chain links TRBV6-5 with TRBJ2-1, with D perhaps TRBD2 (7 bases). The V and J ends lost 8 bases and 4 bases respectively, with 12 bases between them. The germline gives CDR1 MNHEY, CDR2 SVGAGI. The CDR3 covers 13 residues. CDR3 coding DNA: TGTGCCAGCGGGAGGGACACATACAATGAGCAGTTCTTC. Residues: CASGRDTYNEQFF.

The chain couples TRBV4-2 to TRBJ2-5; maybe TRBD2 (6 bases). The CDR3 has 16 amino acids. CDR1 is LGHNA and CDR2 is YNFKEQ in the germline V gene. The ends were cut back, 1 base at V and 3 bases at J, with 15 bases in the middle. CDR3: CASSQAPGGAEETQYF. CDR3 DNA sequence: TGTGCCAGCAGCCAAGCTCCCGGAGGGGCCGAAGAGACCCAGTACTTC.

The chain employs TRBV6-6 and TRBJ2-5; 7 bases are shared with TRBD2. V was clipped by 5 bases and J by 1 base; unmatched bases: 7. The CDR3 covers 15 residues. Germline CDR1 is MNHNY and CDR2 is SVGAGI (reference sequence). DNA for the CDR3: TGTGCCAGCAGTGCCCTACTAGCGATCCAAGAGACCCAGTACTTC. Translating it yields CASSALLAIQETQYF.

The genes are TRBV5-7 and TRBJ2-7; TRBD2 aligns across 8 bases. TRBV5-7 is labeled an ORF, and its function is uncertain. V shed 4 bases, J shed 2 bases, and the junction held 8 bases outside the gene matches. The CDR3 extends over 15 amino acids. In nucleotides, the CDR3 is TGTGCCAGCAGCCCTCTCCGACTAGCGCCCTACGAGCAGTACTTC. Residues: CASSPLRLAPYEQYF.

The table lists this clone with many counts. The rearrangement joins TRBV19 to TRBJ1-5; possibly TRBD1 for D (6 bases). V was pared by 5 bases and J by 4 bases, with 12 bases between. CDR1 is LNHDA, CDR2 SQIVND, per germline (reference sequence). This CDR3 has 14 amino acids. CDR3 bases: TGTGCCAGTAGTCCACAACAGGGTAATCAGCCCCAGCATTTT. Amino acid sequence: CASSPQQGNQPQHF.

This clone was recorded once. CDR3 loop: CSPKTREQFF. In DNA form, the CDR3 reads TGCAGTCCTAAAACTCGGGAGCAGTTCTTC. This chain uses TRBV20-1 with TRBJ2-1; no clear D gene. The CDR3 length is 10 residues. Between the trimmed V and J ends, which lost 8 bases and 10 bases, there was a span of 12 bases. Per the germline V gene, CDR1 is DFQATT and CDR2 is SNEGSKA (reference sequence).

This chain connects TRBV29-1 to TRBJ1-1, with D hard to call. The CDR3 sequence is 11 residues long. V lost 6 bases to trimming and J lost 7 bases, with 12 bases between them. Germline V CDR1 and CDR2: SQVTM, ANQGSEA. DNA of the CDR3: TGCAGCGTCGGGGAGACCGTTGAAGCTTTCTTT. It translates to CSVGETVEAFF.

V usage is TRBV7-3 and J usage is TRBJ2-1, with 14 bases aligning to TRBD2. Trimming removed 5 bases from V and 8 bases from J; junction bases left unmatched: 5. From germline, CDR1 is SGHTA and CDR2 FQGTGA. This CDR3 spans 15 amino acids. The CDR3 here is CASSKGLAGVDEQFF. For the CDR3, the DNA is TGTGCCAGCAGCAAGGGACTAGCGGGAGTGGATGAGCAGTTCTTC.

V gene TRBV4-1 combines with J gene TRBJ2-7, with 7 nucleotides matching TRBD2. CDR3 length: 17 amino acids. The ends lost 0 bases at V and 3 bases at J; junction bases unmatched: 11. Germline V gene sequence: CDR1 MGHRA, CDR2 YSYEKL. The CDR3 here is CASSQDSGSGTDYEQYF. The CDR3 DNA follows: TGCGCCAGCAGCCAAGATAGTGGCAGCGGGACGGACTACGAGCAGTACTTC.

The rearrangement joins TRBV25-1 to TRBJ2-7, with 10 bases identical to TRBD2. V was pared by 4 bases and J by 4 bases, with 4 bases of the junction left unmatched. Germline CDR1 and CDR2: MGHDK and SYGVNS. This CDR3 has 14 residues. The CDR3 region has the DNA TGTGCCAGCAGTGGACCGGGACTAGCGTACGAGCAGTACTTC. As protein: CASSGPGLAYEQYF.

The chain couples TRBV28 to TRBJ1-1; D remains ambiguous. Per the germline V gene, CDR1 is MDHEN and CDR2 is SYDVKM. V was trimmed by 1 base and J by 1 base, leaving 4 bases between them. The CDR3 totals 13 residues. CDR3 sequence: CASSLSQNTEAFF. Here the CDR3 DNA reads TGTGCCAGCAGTTTATCACAGAACACTGAAGCTTTCTTT.

The chain employs TRBV27 and TRBJ2-1, with 11 bases matching TRBD2. Germline assignment: CDR1 MNHEY and CDR2 SMNVEV (reference sequence). The length of the CDR3 is 14 residues. V was clipped by 3 bases and J by 9 bases; unmatched bases: 4. The CDR3, as DNA: TGTGCCAGCAGTTTCGGACTAGCGGGTACTGAGCAGTTCTTC. Translated: CASSFGLAGTEQFF.

The V and J genes are TRBV5-6 and TRBJ1-5; 7 positions match TRBD1. This CDR3 spans 14 amino acids. Trimming cost V 3 bases and J 3 bases; bases outside gene matches: 3. Germline V gene data show CDR1 as SGHDT and CDR2 as YYEEEE. The CDR3: CASSSGQFNQPQHF. In nucleotides, the CDR3 is TGTGCCAGCAGCTCGGGACAGTTCAATCAGCCCCAGCATTTT. Combining the CDR3 with reference TRBV5-6 and TRBJ1-5 gives the whole variable domain DAGVTQSPTHLIKTRGQQVTLRCSPKSGHDTVSWYQQALGQGPQFIFQYYEEEERQRGNFPDRFSGHQFPNYSSELNVNALLLGDSALYLCASSSGQFNQPQHFGDGTRLSIL.

V usage is TRBV27 and J usage is TRBJ2-3, with D hard to call. CDR3 length equals 16 residues. V was trimmed by 4 bases and J by 4 bases, leaving 18 bases between them. Germline CDR1 and CDR2: MNHEY and SMNVEV (reference sequence). The CDR3 nucleotides read TGTGCCAGCAGTTCAAGCCAGGCGATTAACGCAGATACGCAGTATTTT. It translates to CASSSSQAINADTQYF.

This chain uses TRBV29-1 with TRBJ2-3, with unresolved D. V gave up 0 bases and J gave up 0 bases, with 16 bases separating them. The CDR3 has 17 residues. Germline CDR1 is SQVTM and CDR2 is ANQGSEA. Here the CDR3 DNA reads TGCAGCGTTGAAGAGGGTTTTCGGGTCCCTAGCACAGATACGCAGTATTTT. This codes for CSVEEGFRVPSTDTQYF.

The V and J genes are TRBV20-1 and TRBJ1-1; 8 nucleotides align to TRBD1. The CDR3 totals 11 residues. Losses at the gene ends were 6 bases for V and 10 bases for J; bases not matched to a gene: 7. Germline-derived CDR1 and CDR2 are DFQATT and SNEGSKA (reference sequence). Here the CDR3 reads CSAKGQGVAFF. The CDR3 DNA reads TGCAGTGCCAAAGGACAGGGTGTAGCTTTCTTT.

This clone was picked up one time. The chain employs TRBV4-2 and TRBJ1-3; 7 positions match TRBD1. V gave up 0 bases and J gave up 4 bases; unmatched junction bases: 6. The CDR3 extends over 16 amino acids. The germline V gene encodes CDR1 LGHNA and CDR2 YNFKEQ. The DNA of the CDR3 is TGTGCCAGCAGCCAAGATAAGGGGGCGCGGGGAAACACCATATATTTT. This translates into CASSQDKGARGNTIYF.

The genes are TRBV3-1 (or the pseudogene TRBV3-2) and TRBJ2-6; unclear D gene. V was trimmed by 4 bases and J by 0 bases, leaving 10 bases between them. CDR1 and CDR2 (germline): LGHDT, YNNKEL (reference sequence). The CDR3 has 16 amino acids. CDR3 sequence reads: CASSPGAPSGANVLTF. CDR3 in DNA: TGTGCCAGCAGCCCCGGAGCCCCCTCTGGGGCCAACGTCCTGACTTTC.